This T cell receptor beta chain came from a study of cytomegalovirus exposure and HLA in healthy donors. About this clone: The antigen is unknown.

CDR3 length equals 9 residues. Germline V CDR1 and CDR2: SQVTM, ANQGSEA. Whole-study findings and limits: Further analysis was carried out later, and it showed several of the most significant clusters appearing linked to common viral pathogens.

PCR was performed using 60 Vbeta and 13 Jbeta primers. Libraries were prepared by immunoSEQ multiplex PCR; TCRdb keeps only in-frame clonotypes and omits some of them. The profile shows 100,000 to 140,000 clones, approximately 76% of them singletons. Specimen: PBMCs. The sequence came from a man younger than 35 in good health and CMV-seronegative. The V and J genes are TRBV29-1 and TRBJ2-1, with no clear D. The CDR3 DNA sequence: TGCAGTCCATACAATGAGCAGTTCTTC. It codes for CSPYNEQFF.